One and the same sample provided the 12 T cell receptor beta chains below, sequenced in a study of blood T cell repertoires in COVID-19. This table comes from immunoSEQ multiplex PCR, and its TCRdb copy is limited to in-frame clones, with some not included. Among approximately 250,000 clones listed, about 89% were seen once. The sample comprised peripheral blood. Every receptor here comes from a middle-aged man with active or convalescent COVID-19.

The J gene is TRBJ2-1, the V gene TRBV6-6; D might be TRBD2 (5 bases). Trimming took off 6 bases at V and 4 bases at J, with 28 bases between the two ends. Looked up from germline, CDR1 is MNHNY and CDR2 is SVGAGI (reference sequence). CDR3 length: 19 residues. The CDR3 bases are TGTGCCAGCAGCTTACCGGCCACGGCGAGACGGGGAGTATACAATGAGCAGTTCTTC. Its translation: CASSLPATARRGVYNEQFF.

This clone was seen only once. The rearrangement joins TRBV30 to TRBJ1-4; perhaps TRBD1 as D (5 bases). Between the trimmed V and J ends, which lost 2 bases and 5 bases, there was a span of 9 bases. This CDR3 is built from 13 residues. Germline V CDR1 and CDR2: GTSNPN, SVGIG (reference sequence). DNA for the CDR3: TGTGCCTGGAGTAAGGGGCTCAATGAAAAACTGTTTTTT. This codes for CAWSKGLNEKLFF. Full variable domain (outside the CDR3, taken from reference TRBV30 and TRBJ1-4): SQTIHQWPATLVQPVGSPLSLECTVEGTSNPNLYWYRQAAGRGLQLLFYSVGIGQISSEVPQNLSASRPQDRQFILSSKKLLLSDSGFYLCAWSKGLNEKLFFGSGTQLSVL.

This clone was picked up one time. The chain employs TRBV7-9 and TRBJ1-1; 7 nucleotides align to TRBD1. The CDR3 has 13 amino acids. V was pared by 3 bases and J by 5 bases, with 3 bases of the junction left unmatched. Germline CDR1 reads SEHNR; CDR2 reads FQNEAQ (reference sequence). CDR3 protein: CASSFTGATEAFF. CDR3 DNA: TGTGCCAGCAGCTTCACAGGGGCAACTGAAGCTTTCTTT.

CDR3 sequence (DNA): TGTGCCAGCAGCCAAGATATCTCACAGGGGGTTAGGAGAAACACCATATATTTT. As protein: CASSQDISQGVRRNTIYF. The V gene is TRBV4-2, the J gene TRBJ1-3; 8 bases match TRBD1. J gave up 5 bases and V 0 bases, and 12 bases lay outside the gene matches. The CDR3 is 18 residues long. Per germline, CDR1 LGHNA and CDR2 YNFKEQ.

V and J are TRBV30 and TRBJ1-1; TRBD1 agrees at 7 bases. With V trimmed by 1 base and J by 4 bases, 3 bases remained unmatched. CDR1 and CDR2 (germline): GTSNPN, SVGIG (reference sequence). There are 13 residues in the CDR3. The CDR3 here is CAWSAAGGTEAFF. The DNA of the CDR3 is TGTGCCTGGAGTGCGGCAGGGGGCACTGAAGCTTTCTTT.

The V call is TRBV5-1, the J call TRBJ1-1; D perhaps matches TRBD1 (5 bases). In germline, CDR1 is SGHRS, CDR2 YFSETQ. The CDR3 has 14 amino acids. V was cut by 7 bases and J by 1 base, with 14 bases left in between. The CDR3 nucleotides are TGCGCCAGCGACCTCGGTACAGGGAACACTGAAGCTTTCTTT. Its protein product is CASDLGTGNTEAFF.

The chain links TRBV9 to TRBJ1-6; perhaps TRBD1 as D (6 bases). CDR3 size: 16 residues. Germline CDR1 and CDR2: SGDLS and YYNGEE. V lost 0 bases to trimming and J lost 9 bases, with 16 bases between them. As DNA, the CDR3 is TGTGCCAGCAGCGTAGGGACAGCCGCTTTCAGTTCACCCCTCCACTTT. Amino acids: CASSVGTAAFSSPLHF.

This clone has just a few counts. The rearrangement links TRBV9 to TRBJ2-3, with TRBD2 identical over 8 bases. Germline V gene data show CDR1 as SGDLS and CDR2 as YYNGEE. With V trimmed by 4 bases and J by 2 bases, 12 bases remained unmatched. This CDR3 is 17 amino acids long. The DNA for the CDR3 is TGTGCCAGCAGCTCTCGACTAAGCGGGAGAGTCACAGATACGCAGTATTTT. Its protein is CASSSRLSGRVTDTQYF.

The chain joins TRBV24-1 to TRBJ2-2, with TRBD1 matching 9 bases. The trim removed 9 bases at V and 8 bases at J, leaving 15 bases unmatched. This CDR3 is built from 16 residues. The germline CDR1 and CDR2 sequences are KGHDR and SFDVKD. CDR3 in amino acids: CATSFGGTGLSGELFF. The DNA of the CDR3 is TGTGCCACCTCGTTTGGCGGGACAGGGCTTAGTGGGGAGCTGTTTTTT.

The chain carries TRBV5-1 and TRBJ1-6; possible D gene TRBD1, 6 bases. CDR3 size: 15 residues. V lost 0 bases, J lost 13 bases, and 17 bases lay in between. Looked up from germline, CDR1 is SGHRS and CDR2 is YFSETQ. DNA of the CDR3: TGCGCCAGCAGCTTGGAGTCGGCAGGCCAGGGGCCCCTCCACTTT. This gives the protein CASSLESAGQGPLHF.

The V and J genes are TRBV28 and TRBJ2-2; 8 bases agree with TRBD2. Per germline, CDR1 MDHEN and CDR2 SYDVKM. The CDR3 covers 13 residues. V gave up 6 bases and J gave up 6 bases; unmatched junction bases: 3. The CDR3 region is CASSAGGSGELFF. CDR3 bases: TGTGCCAGCAGCGCGGGGGGTTCCGGGGAGCTGTTTTTT.

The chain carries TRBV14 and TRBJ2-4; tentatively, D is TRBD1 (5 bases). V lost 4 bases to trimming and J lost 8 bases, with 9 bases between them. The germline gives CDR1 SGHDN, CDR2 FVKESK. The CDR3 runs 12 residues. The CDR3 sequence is CASSRPRDIQYF. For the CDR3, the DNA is TGTGCCAGCAGCCGGCCCAGGGACATTCAGTACTTC.